This T cell receptor beta chain was observed in a study of blood T cells in healthy people across ages. The CDR3 totals 17 residues. Trimming took 3 bases from V and 8 from J, leaving 22 bases between them. CDR1 is MGHRA, CDR2 YSYEKL, per germline. The table lists this clonotype with a few counts. For the second PCR, which ran for about 7 to 11 cycles, a sample-barcoded 5' primer and a J-beta primer mix were used. MiXCR, applied by TCRdb to the 5' RACE reads, yields one record per CDR3 protein. This table holds some 940,000 distinct CDR3 sequences, 25% to 30% found once. The same specimen was also included in a second study, on T cells of mothers and their children.

The chain carries TRBV4-1 and TRBJ2-2; D possibly matches TRBD1 or TRBD2 (6 bases each). The sample was blood. The receptor was isolated from a woman aged 40 to 49 in good health. The CDR3 bases are TGCGCCAGCAGCCATTGGGGGCTAGGGGGGCCGAGAGGGGAGCTGTTTTTT. It translates to CASSHWGLGGPRGELFF.